This is a list of T cell receptor beta chains from one sample in a study of control samples from healthy donors and cancer patients. This table comes from immunoSEQ multiplex PCR, and its TCRdb copy is limited to in-frame clones, with some not included. The sample contains 120,000 or so clones, 85% to 95% of which appear only once. The material sequenced was blood. These receptors came from a man in his thirties or forties in good health. Each CDR3 is given with its conserved first and last residue. The order of the fields is V gene, J gene, CDR3 protein.

TRBV27	TRBJ2-7	CASSYRTGLSYEQYF
TRBV5-5	TRBJ2-7	CASSPGQGFSYEQYF
TRBV15	TRBJ2-2	CATTRQETNTGELFF
TRBV6-6	TRBJ2-7	CASSLDSYEQYF
TRBV28	TRBJ2-1	CASSVGRWKGMDEQFF
TRBV2	TRBJ1-6	CASRRDRSNSPLHF
TRBV7-2	TRBJ2-1	CASSLPGGRHNEQFF
TRBV7-2	TRBJ1-4	CASSPTFGMGEKLFF
TRBV10-3	TRBJ2-3	CAISFPTGGSTDTQYF
TRBV10-3	TRBJ1-5	CAISDLAGNQPQHF
TRBV7-2	TRBJ2-2	CASSLAGHLGTNTGELFF
TRBV7-6	TRBJ1-2	CASSGSRITTYGYTF
TRBV6-2/TRBV6-3	TRBJ1-2	CASSLTGGGYGYTF
TRBV5-1	TRBJ2-1	CASRGPSSYNEQFF
TRBV29-1	TRBJ2-1	CSVLQGAPGNEQFF
TRBV28	TRBJ2-7	CASTQETGYREQYF
TRBV27	TRBJ1-3	CASSLTSGNTIYF
TRBV19	TRBJ1-5	CASSIALGGSNQPQHF
TRBV14	TRBJ1-2	CASSHSRGNGYTF